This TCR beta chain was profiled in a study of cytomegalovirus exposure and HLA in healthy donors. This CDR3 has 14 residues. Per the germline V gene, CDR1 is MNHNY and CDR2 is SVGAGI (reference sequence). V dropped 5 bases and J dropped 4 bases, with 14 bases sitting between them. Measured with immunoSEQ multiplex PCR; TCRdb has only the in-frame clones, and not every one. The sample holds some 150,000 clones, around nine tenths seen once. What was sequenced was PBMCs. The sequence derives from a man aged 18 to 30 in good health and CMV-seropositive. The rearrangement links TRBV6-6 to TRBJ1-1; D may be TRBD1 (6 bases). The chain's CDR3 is CASSRDTDGTEAFF. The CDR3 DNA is TGTGCCAGCAGTCGGGACACTGACGGCACTGAAGCTTTCTTT.